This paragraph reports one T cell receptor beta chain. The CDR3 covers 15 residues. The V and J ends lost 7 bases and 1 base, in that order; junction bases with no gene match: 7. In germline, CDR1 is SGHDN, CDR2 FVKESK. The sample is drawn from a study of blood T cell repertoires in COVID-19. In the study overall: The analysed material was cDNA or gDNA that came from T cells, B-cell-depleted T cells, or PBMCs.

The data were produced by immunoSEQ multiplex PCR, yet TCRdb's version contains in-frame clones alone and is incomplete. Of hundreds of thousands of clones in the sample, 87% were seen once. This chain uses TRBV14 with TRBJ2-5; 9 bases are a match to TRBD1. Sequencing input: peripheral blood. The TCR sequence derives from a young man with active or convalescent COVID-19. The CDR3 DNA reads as TGTGCCAGCACCCTGGACAGGGGCGGCCAAGAGACCCAGTACTTC. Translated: CASTLDRGGQETQYF.